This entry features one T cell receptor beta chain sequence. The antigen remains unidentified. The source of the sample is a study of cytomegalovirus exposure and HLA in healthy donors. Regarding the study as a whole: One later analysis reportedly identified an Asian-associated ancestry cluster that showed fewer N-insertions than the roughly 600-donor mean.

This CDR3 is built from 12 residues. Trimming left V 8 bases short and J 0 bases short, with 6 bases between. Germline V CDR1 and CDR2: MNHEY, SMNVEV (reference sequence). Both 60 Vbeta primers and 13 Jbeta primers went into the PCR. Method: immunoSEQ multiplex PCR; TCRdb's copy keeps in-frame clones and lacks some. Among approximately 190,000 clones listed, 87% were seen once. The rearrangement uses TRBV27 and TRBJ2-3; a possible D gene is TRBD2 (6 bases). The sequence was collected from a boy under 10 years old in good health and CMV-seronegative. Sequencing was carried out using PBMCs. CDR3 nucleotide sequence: TGTGCCAGCGGGACTAGCACAGATACGCAGTATTTT. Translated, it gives CASGTSTDTQYF.